This T cell receptor beta chain was retrieved from a study of cytomegalovirus exposure and HLA in healthy donors. The J segment lost 1 base and the V segment lost 4 bases, leaving 11 bases of the junction unmatched. The CDR3 runs 17 residues. Germline V gene sequence: CDR1 SGHNT, CDR2 YYREEE (reference sequence). With 60 Vbeta and 13 Jbeta primers, the PCR was carried out. Profiling relied on immunoSEQ multiplex PCR, and the TCRdb table lists in-frame clones only, not all of them. Of 250,000 or so clones in the sample, more than 75% were seen once. The chain recombines TRBV5-4 with TRBJ2-1, with 7 bases fitting TRBD2. The source material was PBMCs. The origin of this receptor is a human donor in good health. In nucleotides, the CDR3 is TGTGCCAGCAGCCCCGAGAGCGGGATAGTATCCTACAATGAGCAGTTCTTC. Protein sequence: CASSPESGIVSYNEQFF.